Presented here are 20 T cell receptor beta chains from one specimen sequenced in a study of T cell responses to AZD1222 COVID-19 vaccine. Sequenced by immunoSEQ multiplex PCR; TCRdb stores in-frame clones only, minus some. The sample gives fewer than 200,000 clones, almost 90% of which show up once; around a tenth is in the top ten. The sequencing here drew on peripheral blood, taken 28 days after the second AZD1222 dose. These receptors all stem from an adult who received the AZD1222 COVID-19 vaccine.

The chain joins TRBV3-1 (or the pseudogene TRBV3-2) to TRBJ1-4; D gene unclear. Trimming took 5 bases from V and 0 from J, leaving 10 bases between them. This CDR3 has 15 amino acids. From germline, CDR1 is LGHDT and CDR2 YNNKEL (reference sequence). For the CDR3, the DNA is TGTGCCAGCAGCTGGGCGACGGCAACTAATGAAAAACTGTTTTTT. Translated: CASSWATATNEKLFF.

This chain links TRBV20-1 with TRBJ1-1, with D tentatively TRBD1 (6 bases). V lost 3 bases to trimming and J lost 5 bases, with 7 bases between them. This CDR3 is built from 11 residues. The germline V gene encodes CDR1 DFQATT and CDR2 SNEGSKA (reference sequence). In DNA, the CDR3 is TGCAGTGCTAGCACAGGGACTGAAGCTTTCTTT. Translated, it gives CSASTGTEAFF.

The rearrangement uses TRBV5-1 and TRBJ2-5; 7 bases fit TRBD1. Germline V gene data show CDR1 as SGHRS and CDR2 as YFSETQ. The V and J ends lost 4 bases and 5 bases, in that order; junction bases with no gene match: 8. The CDR3 runs 14 residues. In DNA form, the CDR3 reads TGCGCCAGCAGCCCCTCGGGACAGCGGGAGACCCAGTACTTC. Translation: CASSPSGQRETQYF.

This chain uses TRBV5-6 with TRBJ1-2; unclear D gene. This CDR3 region has 16 residues. Between the trimmed V and J ends, which lost 0 bases and 3 bases, there was a span of 15 bases. Germline CDR1 SGHDT, CDR2 YYEEEE. For the CDR3, the DNA is TGTGCCAGCAGCTTGGCCTCGCGGCAGGCCTACTATGGCTACACCTTC. Protein sequence: CASSLASRQAYYGYTF.

J is TRBJ1-1 and V is TRBV2; the D gene is possibly TRBD1 (6 bases). Germline loops: CDR1 SNHLY, CDR2 FYNNEI. The CDR3 runs 14 residues. V shed 1 base and J shed 6 bases, with 12 bases lying between them. As DNA, the CDR3 is TGTGCCAGCAGTGAAGACAGGGTAATCGCTGAAGCTTTCTTT. Its protein is CASSEDRVIAEAFF.

The chain is built from TRBV6-2 or TRBV6-3 and TRBJ2-2, with a possible D match to TRBD2 (6 bases). Trimming took 6 bases from V and 5 from J, leaving 19 bases between them. Germline loops: CDR1 MNHEY, CDR2 SVGEGT. This CDR3 comprises 16 residues. The CDR3 DNA follows: TGTGCCAGCAGCCGCTTGTGGGGGGAGTCAACCGGGGAGCTGTTTTTT. Translated, it gives CASSRLWGESTGELFF.

This clone was observed a single time. The chain has TRBV28 and TRBJ2-5; a possible D gene is TRBD2 (6 bases). V was trimmed by 3 bases and J by 4 bases, leaving 9 bases between them. The CDR3 has 13 residues. Germline V gives CDR1 MDHEN, CDR2 SYDVKM. The CDR3 region is CASSLVGLETQYF. CDR3 DNA: TGTGCCAGCAGTTTGGTGGGACTAGAGACCCAGTACTTC.

This clone is a singleton in its sample. V and J are TRBV3-1 (or the pseudogene TRBV3-2) and TRBJ2-1, with a weak D call TRBD2 (5 bases). The CDR3 length is 12 residues. CDR1 LGHDT and CDR2 YNNKEL come from the germline V gene (reference sequence). V lost 2 bases and J lost 8, with 7 bases in between. The DNA for the CDR3 is TGTGCCAGCAGCCAATCGGACTATGAGCAGTTCTTC. Protein sequence: CASSQSDYEQFF.

The rearrangement uses TRBV3-1 (or the pseudogene TRBV3-2) and TRBJ2-3, with D possibly TRBD2 on 6 matching bases. This CDR3 contains 16 residues. Germline-derived CDR1 and CDR2 are LGHDT and YNNKEL (reference sequence). Between the trimmed V and J ends, which lost 1 base and 1 base, there was a span of 12 bases. CDR3 residues: CASSQGRWGGTDTQYF. CDR3 nucleotides: TGTGCCAGCAGCCAAGGGCGGTGGGGGGGCACAGATACGCAGTATTTT.

The rearrangement links TRBV7-2 to TRBJ2-7; TRBD2 matches at 13 bases. The CDR3 sequence is 18 residues long. Germline loops: CDR1 SGHTA, CDR2 FQGNSA. J gave up 0 bases and V 5 bases, and 10 bases lay outside the gene matches. The chain's CDR3 is CASSPGLAGDLSSYEQYF. CDR3 sequence (DNA): TGTGCCAGCAGCCCTGGACTAGCGGGGGATCTAAGCTCCTACGAGCAGTACTTC.

In this sample, this clone turned up once. CDR3 loop: CAWRGTRNQPQHF. The CDR3 coding sequence is TGTGCCTGGAGGGGGACTCGCAATCAGCCCCAGCATTTT. The chain joins TRBV30 to TRBJ1-5; D possibly corresponds to TRBD1 (5 bases). Germline V CDR1 and CDR2: GTSNPN, SVGIG (reference sequence). Trimming removed 3 bases from V and 2 bases from J, with 8 bases in between. The CDR3 is 13 amino acids.

V usage is TRBV19 and J usage is TRBJ1-3; D is perhaps TRBD1 (5 bases). The V and J ends lost 7 bases and 2 bases respectively, with 12 bases between them. CDR3 length equals 14 residues. Germline V gene sequence: CDR1 LNHDA, CDR2 SQIVND (reference sequence). The DNA for the CDR3 is TGTGCCAGTACCATAGGAGGGGCTGGAAACACCATATATTTT. Encoded protein: CASTIGGAGNTIYF.

The V call is TRBV6-6, the J call TRBJ1-1; D is unclear. Germline CDR1 and CDR2: MNHNY and SVGAGI (reference sequence). The CDR3 extends over 11 amino acids. V lost 6 bases and J 11 bases, leaving 13 bases between the germline ends. The chain's CDR3 is CASSRPREAFF. DNA for the CDR3: TGTGCCAGCAGCCGACCAAGGGAGGCTTTCTTT.

The genes are TRBV19 and TRBJ2-3, with a tentative D call TRBD2 (7 bases). This CDR3 comprises 14 residues. Germline V gene lookup returns CDR1 LNHDA and CDR2 SQIVND (reference sequence). Trimming left V 1 base short and J 9 bases short, with 14 bases between. The CDR3 coding sequence is TGTGCCAGTAGTATAGGCGGGGGCCAGGCGACGCAGTATTTT. This sequence encodes CASSIGGGQATQYF.

The rearrangement uses TRBV10-2 and TRBJ2-7; D not resolved. Trimming shortened V by 6 bases and J by 2 bases, and 17 bases separated the two germline ends. Germline assignment: CDR1 WSHSY and CDR2 SAAADI. The CDR3 is 15 amino acids. The CDR3 sequence is CASREAGGIAYEQYF. The CDR3 bases are TGCGCCAGCAGAGAGGCAGGCGGAATTGCCTACGAGCAGTACTTC.

This chain joins TRBV19 and TRBJ1-6, with D perhaps matching TRBD1 (6 bases). V shed 5 bases and J shed 5 bases, with 13 bases lying between them. CDR1 and CDR2 (germline): LNHDA, SQIVND (reference sequence). This CDR3 is 15 amino acids long. The CDR3 here is CASSQSAGDNSPLHF. In nucleotides, the CDR3 is TGTGCCAGTAGTCAGTCTGCAGGGGATAATTCACCCCTCCACTTT.

The CDR3 nucleotides read TGTGCCAGCAGCCAAGGGGCAGGGATCGACGGCTACACCTTC. Translating gives CASSQGAGIDGYTF. This chain joins TRBV3-1 (or the pseudogene TRBV3-2) and TRBJ1-2; D might be TRBD1 (5 bases). V dropped 1 base and J dropped 8 bases, with 14 bases sitting between them. CDR1 and CDR2 (germline): LGHDT, YNNKEL (reference sequence). The CDR3 has 14 residues.

The chain is built from TRBV5-6 and TRBJ2-6; D is undetermined. Germline V gives CDR1 SGHDT, CDR2 YYEEEE. V lost 2 bases to trimming and J lost 4 bases, with 10 bases between them. The CDR3 has 15 residues. As DNA, the CDR3 is TGTGCCAGCAGCTTAGTGTCCGGGGGGGCCAACGTCCTGACTTTC. Translation gives CASSLVSGGANVLTF.

The rearrangement links TRBV7-9 to TRBJ2-7; D possibly uses TRBD1 or TRBD2 (6 bases each). Per the germline V gene, CDR1 is SEHNR and CDR2 is FQNEAQ (reference sequence). V was shortened by 8 bases and J by 2 bases, with 16 bases between the two germline ends. CDR3 length equals 14 residues. This chain's CDR3 is CASSQWGAAYEQYF. Written as DNA, the CDR3 is TGTGCCAGCTCACAGTGGGGGGCCGCCTACGAGCAGTACTTC.

The V gene is TRBV9, the J gene TRBJ2-7; TRBD2 might be the D (5 bases). The V and J ends lost 3 bases and 6 bases respectively, with 10 bases between them. The CDR3 has 12 amino acids. The germline V gene has CDR1 SGDLS and CDR2 YYNGEE. The CDR3 DNA sequence: TGTGCCAGCAGCGCGGGGTTGGGCGAGCAGTACTTC. Translating it yields CASSAGLGEQYF.